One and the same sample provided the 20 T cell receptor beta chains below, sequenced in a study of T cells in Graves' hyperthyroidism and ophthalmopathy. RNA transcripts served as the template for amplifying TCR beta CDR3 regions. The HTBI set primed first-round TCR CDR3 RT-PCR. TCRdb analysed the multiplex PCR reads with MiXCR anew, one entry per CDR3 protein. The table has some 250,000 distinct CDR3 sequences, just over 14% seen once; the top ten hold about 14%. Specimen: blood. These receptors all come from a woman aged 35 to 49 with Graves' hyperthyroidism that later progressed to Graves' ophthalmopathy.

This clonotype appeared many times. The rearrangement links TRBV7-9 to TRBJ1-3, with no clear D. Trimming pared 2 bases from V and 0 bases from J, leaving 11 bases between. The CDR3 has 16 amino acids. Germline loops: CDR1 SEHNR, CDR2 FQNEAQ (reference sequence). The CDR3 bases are TGTGCCAGCAGCTTACCCGGTGCGATCTCTGGAAACACCATATATTTT. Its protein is CASSLPGAISGNTIYF.

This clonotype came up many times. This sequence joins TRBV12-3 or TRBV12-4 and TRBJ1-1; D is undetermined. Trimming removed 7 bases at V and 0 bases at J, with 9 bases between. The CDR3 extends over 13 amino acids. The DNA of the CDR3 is TGTGCCAGCATCTCCGGATTGAACACTGAAGCTTTCTTT. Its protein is CASISGLNTEAFF.

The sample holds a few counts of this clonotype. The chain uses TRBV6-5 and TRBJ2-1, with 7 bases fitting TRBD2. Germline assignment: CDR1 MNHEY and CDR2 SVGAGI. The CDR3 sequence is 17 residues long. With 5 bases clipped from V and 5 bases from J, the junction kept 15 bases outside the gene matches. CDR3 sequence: CASSHRAGGSGDNEQFF. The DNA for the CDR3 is TGTGCCAGCAGTCACCGCGCGGGCGGGAGCGGAGACAATGAGCAGTTCTTC.

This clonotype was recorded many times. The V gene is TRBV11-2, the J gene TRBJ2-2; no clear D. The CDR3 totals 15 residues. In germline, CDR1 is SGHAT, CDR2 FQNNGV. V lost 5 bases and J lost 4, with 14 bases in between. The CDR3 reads CASSIGVEPTGELFF. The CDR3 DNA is TGTGCCAGCAGCATAGGAGTCGAGCCCACCGGGGAGCTGTTTTTT.

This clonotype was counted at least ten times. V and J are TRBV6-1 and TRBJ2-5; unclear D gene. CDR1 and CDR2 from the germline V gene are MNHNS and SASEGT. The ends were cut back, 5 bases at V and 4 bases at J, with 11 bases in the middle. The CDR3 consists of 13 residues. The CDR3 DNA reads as TGTGCCAGCAGTAGACGTGGCGTAGAGACCCAGTACTTC. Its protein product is CASSRRGVETQYF.

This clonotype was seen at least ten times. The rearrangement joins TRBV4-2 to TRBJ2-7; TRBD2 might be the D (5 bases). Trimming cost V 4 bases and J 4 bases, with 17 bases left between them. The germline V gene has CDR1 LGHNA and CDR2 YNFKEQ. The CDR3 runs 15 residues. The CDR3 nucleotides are TGTGCCAGCAGCCCATGGGGTAGCGCGTTTTACGAGCAGTACTTC. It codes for CASSPWGSAFYEQYF.

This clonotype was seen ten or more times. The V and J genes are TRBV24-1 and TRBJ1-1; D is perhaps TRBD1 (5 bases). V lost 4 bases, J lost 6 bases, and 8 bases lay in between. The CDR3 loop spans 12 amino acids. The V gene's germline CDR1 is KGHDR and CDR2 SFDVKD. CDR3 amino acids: CATSDRGSEAFF. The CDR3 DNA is TGTGCCACCAGTGACCGGGGGTCTGAAGCTTTCTTT.

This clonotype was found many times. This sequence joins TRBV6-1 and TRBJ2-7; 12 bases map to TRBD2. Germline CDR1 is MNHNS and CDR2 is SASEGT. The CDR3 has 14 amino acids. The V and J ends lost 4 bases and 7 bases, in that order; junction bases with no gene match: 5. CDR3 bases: TGTGCCAGCAGTGGGGGACTAGCGGGCGGAGAGCAGTACTTC. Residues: CASSGGLAGGEQYF.

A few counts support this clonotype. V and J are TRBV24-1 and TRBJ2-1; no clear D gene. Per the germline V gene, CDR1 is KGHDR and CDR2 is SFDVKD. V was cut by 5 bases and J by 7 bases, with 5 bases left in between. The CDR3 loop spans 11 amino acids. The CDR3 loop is CATSGINEQFF. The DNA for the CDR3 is TGTGCCACCAGTGGGATTAATGAGCAGTTCTTC.

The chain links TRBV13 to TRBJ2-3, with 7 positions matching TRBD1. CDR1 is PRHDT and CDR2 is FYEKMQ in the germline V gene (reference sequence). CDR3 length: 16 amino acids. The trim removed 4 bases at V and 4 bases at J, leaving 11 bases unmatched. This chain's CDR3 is CASSSTKQGIADTQYF. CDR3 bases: TGTGCCAGCAGCTCTACGAAACAGGGGATCGCAGATACGCAGTATTTT.

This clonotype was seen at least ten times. As DNA, the CDR3 is TGTGCCAGCAGCACAGGACTAGCGGGACTCAATGAGCAGTTCTTC. Encoded protein: CASSTGLAGLNEQFF. The chain joins TRBV12-3 or TRBV12-4 to TRBJ2-1; 12 nucleotides match TRBD2. The V segment lost 6 bases and the J segment 6 bases; nucleotides outside the gene matches: 6. The CDR3 sequence is 15 residues long.

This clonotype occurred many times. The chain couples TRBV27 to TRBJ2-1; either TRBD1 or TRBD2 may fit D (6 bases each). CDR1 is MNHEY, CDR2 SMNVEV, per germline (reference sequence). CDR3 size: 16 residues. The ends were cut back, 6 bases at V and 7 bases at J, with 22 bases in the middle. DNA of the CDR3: TGTGCCAGCAGCTCGTTAGCGGCAGGGGTAAGGAATGAGCAGTTCTTC. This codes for CASSSLAAGVRNEQFF.

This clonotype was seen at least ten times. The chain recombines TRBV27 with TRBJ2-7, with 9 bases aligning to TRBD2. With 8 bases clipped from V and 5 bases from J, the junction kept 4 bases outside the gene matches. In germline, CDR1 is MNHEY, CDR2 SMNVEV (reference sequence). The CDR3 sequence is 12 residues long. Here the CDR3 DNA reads TGTGCCAGCTCCGGGACTAGCCACGAGCAGTACTTC. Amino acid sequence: CASSGTSHEQYF.

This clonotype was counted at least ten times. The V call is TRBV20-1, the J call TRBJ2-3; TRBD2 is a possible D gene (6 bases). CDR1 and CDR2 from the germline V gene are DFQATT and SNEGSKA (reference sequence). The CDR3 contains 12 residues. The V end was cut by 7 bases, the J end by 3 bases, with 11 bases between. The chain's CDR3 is CSVPSVTDTQYF. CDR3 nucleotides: TGCAGTGTCCCTAGCGTGACAGATACGCAGTATTTT.

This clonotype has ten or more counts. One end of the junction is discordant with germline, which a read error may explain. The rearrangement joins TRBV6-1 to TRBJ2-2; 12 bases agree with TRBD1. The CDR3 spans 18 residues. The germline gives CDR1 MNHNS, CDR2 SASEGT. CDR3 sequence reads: CASTETGTGGSMAGELFF. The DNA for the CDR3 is TGTGCCAGCACTGAAACCGGGACAGGGGGCTCGATGGCCGGGGAGCTGTTTTTT.

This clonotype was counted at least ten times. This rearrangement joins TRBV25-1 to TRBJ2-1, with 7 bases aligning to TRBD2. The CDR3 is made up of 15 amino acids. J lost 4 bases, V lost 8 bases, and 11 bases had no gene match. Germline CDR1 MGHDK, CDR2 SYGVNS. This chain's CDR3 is CASGGSGEKYNEQFF. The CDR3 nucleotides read TGTGCCAGCGGGGGGAGCGGGGAAAAATACAATGAGCAGTTCTTC.

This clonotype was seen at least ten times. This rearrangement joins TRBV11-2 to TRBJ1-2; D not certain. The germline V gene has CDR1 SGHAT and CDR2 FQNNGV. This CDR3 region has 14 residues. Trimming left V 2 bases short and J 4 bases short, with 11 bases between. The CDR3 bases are TGTGCCAGCAGCTTATACCTGGGATCCTATGGCTACACCTTC. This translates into CASSLYLGSYGYTF. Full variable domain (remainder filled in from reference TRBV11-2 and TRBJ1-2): EAGVAQSPRYKIIEKRQSVAFWCNPISGHATLYWYQQILGQGPKLLIQFQNNGVVDDSQLPKDRFSAERLKGVDSTLKIQPAKLEDSAVYLCASSLYLGSYGYTFGSGTRLTVV.

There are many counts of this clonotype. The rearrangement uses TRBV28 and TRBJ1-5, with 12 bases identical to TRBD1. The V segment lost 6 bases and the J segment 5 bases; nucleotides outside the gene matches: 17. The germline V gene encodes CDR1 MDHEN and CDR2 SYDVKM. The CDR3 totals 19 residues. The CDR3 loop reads CASRLTPGQGAQAYQPQHF. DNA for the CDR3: TGTGCCAGCAGACTAACCCCGGGACAGGGGGCGCAAGCCTATCAGCCCCAGCATTTT.

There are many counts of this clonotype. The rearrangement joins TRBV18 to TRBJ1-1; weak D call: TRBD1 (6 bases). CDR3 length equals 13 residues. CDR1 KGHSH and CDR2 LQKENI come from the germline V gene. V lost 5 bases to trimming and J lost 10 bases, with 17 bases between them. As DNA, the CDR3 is TGTGCCAGCTCAACTGGACAGCCCCCTGGAGCTTTCTTT. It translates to CASSTGQPPGAFF.

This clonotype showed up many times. DNA for the CDR3: TGTGCCAGCGCACTGAGGGTTATGAGAACTGAAGCTTTCTTT. This encodes CASALRVMRTEAFF. This chain joins TRBV2 and TRBJ1-1; D is ambiguous. The CDR3 loop spans 14 amino acids. Trimming took off 8 bases at V and 5 bases at J, with 18 bases between the two ends. Germline V gene data show CDR1 as SNHLY and CDR2 as FYNNEI.